Shown below are 7 T cell receptor beta chains from a single sample sequenced in a study of OX40 agonist ivuxolimab in advanced cancers. Clones were sequenced by immunoSEQ multiplex PCR, and TCRdb holds only the in-frame ones, with some missing. The sample gives about 21,000 clones, roughly 77% of which show up once; nearly 9.5% is in the top ten. The sequencing here drew on CD4+ or CD8+ T cells sorted from blood, taken in a trial of the OX40 agonist ivuxolimab. Every receptor here comes from an adult with an advanced solid tumor such as melanoma, head and neck, liver or kidney cancer.

The chain uses TRBV18 and TRBJ1-1; 7 bases line up with TRBD1. V lost 2 bases, J lost 8 bases, and 5 bases stayed unmatched. CDR1 and CDR2 from the germline V gene are KGHSH and LQKENI. CDR3 length equals 13 residues. The CDR3: CASSPGTDLEAFF. The DNA of the CDR3 is TGTGCCAGCTCACCAGGGACAGACCTAGAAGCTTTCTTT.

CDR3 in amino acids: CASSSNSPLHF. The CDR3 DNA reads TGTGCCAGCAGTTCTAATTCACCCCTCCACTTT. The V gene is TRBV6-5, the J gene TRBJ1-6; no clear D. The CDR3 covers 11 residues. Germline V gene sequence: CDR1 MNHEY, CDR2 SVGAGI. With 4 bases removed from V and 6 bases from J, the gap between germline ends came to 1 base.

The J gene is TRBJ2-5, the V gene TRBV7-6; the D call may be TRBD1 or TRBD2 (5 bases each). CDR1 and CDR2 from the germline V gene are SGHVS and FNYEAQ. V was clipped by 1 base and J by 2 bases, with 14 bases between them. The CDR3 runs 16 residues. CDR3 amino acids: CASSLGGVAGQETQYF. In DNA, the CDR3 is TGTGCCAGCAGCTTAGGAGGGGTGGCGGGTCAAGAGACCCAGTACTTC.

The chain is built from TRBV11-1 and TRBJ2-1; 11 nucleotides match TRBD2. The CDR3 is 16 amino acids. V trimming: 5 bases; J trimming: 9 bases; junction bases outside the gene matches: 12. The germline V gene has CDR1 SGHAT and CDR2 FQDESV (reference sequence). In nucleotides, the CDR3 is TGTGCCAGCAGCCGTAGCGGGGGGGCCCAAAGGCCTGAGCAGTTCTTC. The encoded protein is CASSRSGGAQRPEQFF.

The chain links TRBV7-6 to TRBJ2-1; D possibly corresponds to TRBD1 (6 bases). CDR1 and CDR2 (germline): SGHVS, FNYEAQ. V lost 5 bases and J lost 2, with 13 bases in between. This CDR3 spans 15 amino acids. The CDR3 spells CASSQTGSPYNEQFF. CDR3 nucleotide sequence: TGTGCCAGCAGCCAAACAGGGTCCCCCTACAATGAGCAGTTCTTC.

The CDR3 here is CAWDTGAGNTIYF. CDR3 nucleotides: TGTGCCTGGGACACAGGGGCTGGAAACACCATATATTTT. J is TRBJ1-3 and V is TRBV30, with 7 bases identical to TRBD1. Germline V gives CDR1 GTSNPN, CDR2 SVGIG (reference sequence). The CDR3 is 13 residues long. The J segment lost 2 bases and the V segment lost 5 bases, leaving 3 bases of the junction unmatched. The full variable domain, its missing parts supplied by reference TRBV30 and TRBJ1-3, is SQTIHQWPATLVQPVGSPLSLECTVEGTSNPNLYWYRQAAGRGLQLLFYSVGIGQISSEVPQNLSASRPQDRQFILSSKKLLLSDSGFYLCAWDTGAGNTIYFGEGSWLTVV.

The rearrangement uses TRBV19 and TRBJ1-2; the match to TRBD1 covers 9 bases. The CDR3 extends over 14 amino acids. From germline, CDR1 is LNHDA and CDR2 SQIVND (reference sequence). The junction had 7 bases not matched to a gene; V was cut back by 8 bases and J by 3 bases. CDR3 sequence (DNA): TGTGCCAGTTCTGGGACAGGGATAGACTATGGCTACACCTTC. It encodes CASSGTGIDYGYTF.